The 8 T cell receptor beta chains in this list originate from one sample, sequenced in a study of identical twins (dated by TCRdb to between 2015 and 2016). Receptor amplification or capture employed 5' RACE. The sample was run on an Illumina HiSeq 2000. Using fastp trimming at Q25 and MiXCR clonotype assembly, TCRdb reanalyzed the public sequencing data and kept in-frame beta chains. Rows with a matching CDR3 protein are joined into one entry that keeps the most common DNA and genes. In this sample the table shows hundreds of thousands of distinct CDR3 sequences, just over 7% of which occur a single time. Roughly 1.5% of the sample goes to the ten largest clones. The data also belong to a second study, concerning yellow fever vaccine responses in identical twins.

The source material was PBMCs. These receptors were obtained from a young woman in good health.

This clonotype was seen many times. The V gene is TRBV20-1, the J gene TRBJ2-7, with 8 bases identical to TRBD1. The junction had 5 bases not matched to a gene; V was cut back by 5 bases and J by 5 bases. CDR3 length: 12 amino acids. CDR1 is DFQATT and CDR2 is SNEGSKA in the germline V gene (reference sequence). The CDR3 reads CSAPAQGDEQYV. CDR3 DNA: TGCAGTGCTCCCGCACAGGGGGACGAGCAGTACGTC.

Only a few counts were recorded for this clonotype. The chain links TRBV10-3 to TRBJ2-2; weak D call: TRBD1 (6 bases). Trimming pared 8 bases from V and 0 bases from J, leaving 13 bases between. Per germline, CDR1 ENHRY and CDR2 SYGVKD. The CDR3 consists of 15 residues. The DNA for the CDR3 is TGTGCCATCGCCCCCAGGGGTCCGAACACCGGGGAGCTGTTTTTT. It encodes CAIAPRGPNTGELFF.

The rearrangement links TRBV2 to TRBJ1-4; D is uncertain. This CDR3 contains 14 residues. V lost 2 bases, J lost 7 bases, and 11 bases lay in between. Germline-derived CDR1 and CDR2 are SNHLY and FYNNEI. CDR3 region: CASSETRLSEKLFF. The CDR3 nucleotides are TGTGCCAGCAGTGAAACTCGACTATCTGAAAAACTGTTTTTT. Full variable domain (remainder filled in from reference TRBV2 and TRBJ1-4): EPEVTQTPSHQVTQMGQEVILRCVPISNHLYFYWYRQILGQKVEFLVSFYNNEISEKSEIFDDQFSVERPDGSNFTLKIRSTKLEDSAMYFCASSETRLSEKLFFGSGTQLSVL.

This clonotype showed up just a few times. The CDR3 loop reads CASKLWNEQFF. In DNA, the CDR3 is TGTGCCAGCAAGCTTTGGAATGAGCAGTTCTTC. The rearrangement uses TRBV7-9 and TRBJ2-1; D is uncertain. This CDR3 is 11 amino acids long. V gave up 7 bases and J gave up 7 bases, with 8 bases separating them. Germline CDR1 and CDR2: SEHNR and FQNEAQ (reference sequence). The full variable domain, its missing parts supplied by reference TRBV7-9 and TRBJ2-1, is DTGVSQNPRHKITKRGQNVTFRCDPISEHNRLYWYRQTLGQGPEFLTYFQNEAQLEKSRLLSDRFSAERPKGSFSTLEIQRTEQGDSAMYLCASKLWNEQFFGPGTRLTVL.

The genes are TRBV20-1 and TRBJ1-2; D remains ambiguous. Deletions cut 0 bases from V and 1 base from J, with 6 bases between. Germline V gene lookup returns CDR1 DFQATT and CDR2 SNEGSKA (reference sequence). This CDR3 has 13 amino acids. CDR3 region: CSARDPVNYGYTF. CDR3 coding DNA: TGCAGTGCTAGAGATCCCGTTAACTATGGCTACACCTTC.

This clonotype has just a few counts. The V gene is TRBV13, the J gene TRBJ2-1; tentatively, D is TRBD2 (5 bases). The V end was cut by 3 bases, the J end by 7 bases, with 13 bases between. CDR1 and CDR2 from the germline V gene are PRHDT and FYEKMQ (reference sequence). The CDR3 is made up of 14 amino acids. This CDR3 reads CASSFLGEGNEQFF. As DNA, the CDR3 is TGTGCCAGCAGCTTCTTGGGCGAGGGAAATGAGCAGTTCTTC.

Only a few counts were recorded for this clonotype. V and J are TRBV28 and TRBJ2-7; weak D call: TRBD1 (7 bases). Germline V CDR1 and CDR2: MDHEN, SYDVKM. V was trimmed by 2 bases and J by 5 bases, leaving 13 bases between them. This CDR3 comprises 14 residues. CDR3: CASSLIQGRNEQYF. The CDR3 nucleotides read TGTGCCAGCAGTTTAATACAGGGGAGGAACGAGCAGTACTTC. Based on the CDR3 plus reference TRBV28 and TRBJ2-7, the full variable domain is DVKVTQSSRYLVKRTGEKVFLECVQDMDHENMFWYRQDPGLGLRLIYFSYDVKMKEKGDIPEGYSVSREKKERFSLILESASTNQTSMYLCASSLIQGRNEQYFGPGTRLTVT.

This clonotype was seen a few times. The chain employs TRBV6-1 and TRBJ2-7; 12 bases agree with TRBD2. CDR3 size: 15 residues. The trim removed 3 bases at V and 2 bases at J, leaving 2 bases unmatched. CDR1 is MNHNS and CDR2 is SASEGT in the germline V gene. The CDR3 here is CASSDWTSGTYEQYF. The DNA for the CDR3 is TGTGCCAGCAGTGATTGGACTAGCGGGACCTACGAGCAGTACTTC.